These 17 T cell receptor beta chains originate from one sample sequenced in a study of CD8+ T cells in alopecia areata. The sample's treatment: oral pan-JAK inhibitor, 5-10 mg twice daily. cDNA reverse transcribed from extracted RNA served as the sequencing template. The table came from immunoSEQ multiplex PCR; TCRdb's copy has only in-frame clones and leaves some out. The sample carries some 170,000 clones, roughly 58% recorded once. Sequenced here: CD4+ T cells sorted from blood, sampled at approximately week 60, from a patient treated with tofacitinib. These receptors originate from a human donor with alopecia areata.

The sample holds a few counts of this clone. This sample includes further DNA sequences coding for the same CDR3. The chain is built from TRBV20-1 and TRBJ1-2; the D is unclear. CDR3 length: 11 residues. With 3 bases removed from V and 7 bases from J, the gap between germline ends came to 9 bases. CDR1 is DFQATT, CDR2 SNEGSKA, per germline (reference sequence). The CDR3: CSARLGSGYTF. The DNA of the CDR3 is TGCAGTGCTAGGCTGGGTTCTGGCTACACCTTC.

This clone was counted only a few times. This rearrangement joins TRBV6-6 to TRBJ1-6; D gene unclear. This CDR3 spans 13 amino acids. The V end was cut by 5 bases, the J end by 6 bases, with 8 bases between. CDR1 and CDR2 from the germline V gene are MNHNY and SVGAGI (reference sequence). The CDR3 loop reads CASSPGSNSPLHF. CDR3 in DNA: TGTGCCAGCAGTCCGGGAAGTAATTCACCCCTCCACTTT.

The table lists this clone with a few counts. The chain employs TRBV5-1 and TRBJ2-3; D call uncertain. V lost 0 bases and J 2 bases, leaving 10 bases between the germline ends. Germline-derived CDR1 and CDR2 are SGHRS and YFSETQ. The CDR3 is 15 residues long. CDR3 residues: CASSLAIQNTDTQYF. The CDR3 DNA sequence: TGCGCCAGCAGCTTGGCCATACAGAACACAGATACGCAGTATTTT.

The CDR3 region has the DNA TGTGCCAGCAGTGAGGCACATCCGGGACTAGCAGGAACTGAGCTGTTTTTT. It yields the protein CASSEAHPGLAGTELFF. V usage is TRBV2 and J usage is TRBJ2-2, with 9 bases identical to TRBD2. The germline V gene has CDR1 SNHLY and CDR2 FYNNEI. The CDR3 length is 17 residues. The trim removed 3 bases at V and 11 bases at J, leaving 16 bases unmatched.

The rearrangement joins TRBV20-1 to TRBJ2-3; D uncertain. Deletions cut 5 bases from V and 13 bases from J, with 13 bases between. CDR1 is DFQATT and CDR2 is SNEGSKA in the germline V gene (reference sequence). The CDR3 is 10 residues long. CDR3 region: CSAGPGTEYF. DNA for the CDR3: TGCAGTGCTGGGCCGGGTACCGAGTATTTT.

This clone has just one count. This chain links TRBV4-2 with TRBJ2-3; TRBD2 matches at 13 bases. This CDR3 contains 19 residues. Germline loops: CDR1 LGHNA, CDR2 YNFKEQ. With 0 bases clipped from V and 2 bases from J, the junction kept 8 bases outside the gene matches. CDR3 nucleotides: TGTGCCAGCAGCCAAGAAACCACTAGCGGGGGGGGTCCCACAGATACGCAGTATTTT. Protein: CASSQETTSGGGPTDTQYF.

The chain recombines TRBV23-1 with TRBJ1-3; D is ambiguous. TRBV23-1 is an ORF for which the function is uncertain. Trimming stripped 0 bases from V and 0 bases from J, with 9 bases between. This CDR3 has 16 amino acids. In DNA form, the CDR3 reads TGCGCCAGCAGTCAATCGATGGCGGACTCTGGAAACACCATATATTTT. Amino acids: CASSQSMADSGNTIYF.

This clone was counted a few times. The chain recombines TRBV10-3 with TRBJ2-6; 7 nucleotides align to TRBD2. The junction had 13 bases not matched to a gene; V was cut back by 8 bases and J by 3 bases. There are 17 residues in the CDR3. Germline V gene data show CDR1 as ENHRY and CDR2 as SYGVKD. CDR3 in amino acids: CAIAKTTGGGGANVLTF. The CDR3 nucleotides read TGTGCCATCGCGAAAACCACGGGGGGAGGTGGGGCCAACGTCCTGACTTTC.

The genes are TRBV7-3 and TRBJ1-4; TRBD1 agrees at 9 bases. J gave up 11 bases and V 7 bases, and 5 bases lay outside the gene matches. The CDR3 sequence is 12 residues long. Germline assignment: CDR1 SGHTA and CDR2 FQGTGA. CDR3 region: CASNGQGIKLFF. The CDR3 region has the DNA TGTGCCAGCAACGGACAGGGGATTAAACTGTTTTTT.

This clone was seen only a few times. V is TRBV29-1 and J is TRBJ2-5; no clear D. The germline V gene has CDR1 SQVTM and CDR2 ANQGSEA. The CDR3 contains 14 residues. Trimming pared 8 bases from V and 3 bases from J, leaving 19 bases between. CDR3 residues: CSILSTSVEETQYF. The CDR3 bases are TGCAGCATATTGAGTACGTCGGTAGAAGAGACCCAGTACTTC.

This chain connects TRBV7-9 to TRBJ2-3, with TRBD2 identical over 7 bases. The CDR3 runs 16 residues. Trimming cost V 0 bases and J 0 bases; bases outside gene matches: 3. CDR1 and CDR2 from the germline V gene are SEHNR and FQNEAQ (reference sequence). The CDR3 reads CASSLAPAGSTDTQYF. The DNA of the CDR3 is TGTGCCAGCAGCTTAGCGCCAGCGGGGAGCACAGATACGCAGTATTTT.

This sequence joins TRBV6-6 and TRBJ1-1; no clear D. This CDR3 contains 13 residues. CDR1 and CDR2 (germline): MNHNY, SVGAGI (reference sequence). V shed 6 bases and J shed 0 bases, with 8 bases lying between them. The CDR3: CASREGVNTEAFF. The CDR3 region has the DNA TGTGCCAGCAGAGAGGGAGTGAACACTGAAGCTTTCTTT.

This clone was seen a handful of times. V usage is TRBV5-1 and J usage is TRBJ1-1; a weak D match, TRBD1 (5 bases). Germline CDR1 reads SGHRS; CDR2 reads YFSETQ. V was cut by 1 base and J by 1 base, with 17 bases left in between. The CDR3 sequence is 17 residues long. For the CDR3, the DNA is TGCGCCAGCAGCTTGAGGTCAGGGTTTCCCCCGAACACTGAAGCTTTCTTT. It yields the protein CASSLRSGFPPNTEAFF. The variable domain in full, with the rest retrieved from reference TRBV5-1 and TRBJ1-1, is KAGVTQTPRYLIKTRGQQVTLSCSPISGHRSVSWYQQTPGQGLQFLFEYFSETQRNKGNFPGRFSGRQFSNSRSEMNVSTLELGDSALYLCASSLRSGFPPNTEAFFGQGTRLTVV.

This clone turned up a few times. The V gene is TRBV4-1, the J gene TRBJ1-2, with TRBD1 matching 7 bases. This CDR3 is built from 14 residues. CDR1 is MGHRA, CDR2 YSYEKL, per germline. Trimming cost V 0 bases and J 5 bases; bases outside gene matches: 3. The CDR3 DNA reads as TGCGCCAGCAGCCAAGAGGGGACAGTATATGGCTACACCTTC. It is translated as CASSQEGTVYGYTF.

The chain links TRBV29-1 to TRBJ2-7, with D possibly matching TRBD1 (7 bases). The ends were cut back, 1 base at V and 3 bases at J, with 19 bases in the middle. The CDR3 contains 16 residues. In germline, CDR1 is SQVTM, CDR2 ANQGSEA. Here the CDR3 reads CSVEAEGRGRFYEQYF. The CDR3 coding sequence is TGCAGCGTTGAAGCGGAAGGCAGGGGGAGGTTCTACGAGCAGTACTTC.

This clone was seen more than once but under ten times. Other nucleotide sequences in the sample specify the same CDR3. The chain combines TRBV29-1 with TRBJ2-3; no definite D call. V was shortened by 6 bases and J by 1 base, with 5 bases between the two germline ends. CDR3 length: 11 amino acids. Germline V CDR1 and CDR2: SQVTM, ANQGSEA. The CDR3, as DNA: TGCAGCGTAGAACGCACAGATACGCAGTATTTT. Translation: CSVERTDTQYF.

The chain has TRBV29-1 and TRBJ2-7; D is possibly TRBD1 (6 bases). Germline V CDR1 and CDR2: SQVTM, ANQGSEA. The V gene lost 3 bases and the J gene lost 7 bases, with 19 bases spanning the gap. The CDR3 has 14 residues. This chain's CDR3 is CSVELWGRLREQYF. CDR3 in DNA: TGCAGCGTTGAGCTTTGGGGGCGTCTCAGGGAGCAGTACTTC.